Listed here is a single T cell receptor (beta chain). Its specificity is not known. Time point meaning: week 47, end of study. In the vaccine, a single dose held 300 ug of the mutant IDH1 20-mer peptide, along with topical imiquimod. During weeks 1, 3, 5, 7, 11, 15, 19 and 23, patients received eight vaccinations. Diagnosis in the donors showed new WHO grade 3 or 4 astrocytomas that were IDH1-mutant and ATRX-lost. This record belongs to a study of a mutant IDH1 vaccine in newly diagnosed glioma. The wider study: Mean patient age was roughly 43 years; about 62% were male and around 38% female. Former treatment meant radiotherapy, temozolomide, or both; the majority had gotten both.

TCRdb keeps only in-frame clones here, not all; method: immunoSEQ multiplex PCR. This sample has 30,000 to 40,000 clones, with approximately 90% found just once. CDR3 length equals 13 residues. V was trimmed by 3 bases and J by 5 bases, leaving 10 bases between them. From germline, CDR1 is MNHEY and CDR2 SMNVEV (reference sequence). The chain employs TRBV27 and TRBJ1-1; the D gene is possibly TRBD1 (6 bases). This receptor was obtained from a woman aged 25 to 45 with glioma. The specimen was PBMCs, collected from a glioma patient whose treatment included an IDH1 peptide vaccine. CDR3 nucleotides: TGTGCCAGCAGTTTCTACAGGGATACTGAAGCTTTCTTT. Translated: CASSFYRDTEAFF.